Shown below are 4 T cell receptor beta chains from a single sample sequenced in a study of blood T cell repertoires in COVID-19. TCRdb's copy holds only in-frame clones and misses some; the assay was immunoSEQ multiplex PCR. Of about 68,000 clones in the sample, about nine tenths are singletons; the top ten hold more than 8%. Sequencing was done on a sample of peripheral blood. The receptors here all came from a man aged 25-45 years with acute or convalescent COVID-19.

This sequence joins TRBV25-1 and TRBJ2-6; D is unresolved. The CDR3 totals 13 residues. Germline CDR1 is MGHDK and CDR2 is SYGVNS. V lost 8 bases to trimming and J lost 2 bases, with 7 bases between them. DNA for the CDR3: TGTGCCAGCGGAGAGGCTGGGGCCAACGTCCTGACTTTC. This codes for CASGEAGANVLTF.

J is TRBJ1-6 and V is TRBV19, with 7 bases that match TRBD1. The germline V gene has CDR1 LNHDA and CDR2 SQIVND (reference sequence). This CDR3 has 16 amino acids. V was clipped by 6 bases and J by 7 bases; unmatched bases: 12. CDR3 coding DNA: TGTGCCAGTAGGGGGACAGTCCGTATATGGAATTCACCCCTCCACTTT. Amino acids: CASRGTVRIWNSPLHF. Full variable domain (remainder filled in from reference TRBV19 and TRBJ1-6): DGGITQSPKYLFRKEGQNVTLSCEQNLNHDAMYWYRQDPGQGLRLIYYSQIVNDFQKGDIAEGYSVSREKKESFPLTVTSAQKNPTAFYLCASRGTVRIWNSPLHFGNGTRLTVT.

The chain couples TRBV19 to TRBJ2-1; 9 nucleotides line up with TRBD2. The CDR3 totals 16 residues. Germline V gene sequence: CDR1 LNHDA, CDR2 SQIVND (reference sequence). V lost 5 bases to trimming and J lost 4 bases; unmatched junction nucleotides: 9. CDR3 coding DNA: TGTGCCAGTAGTTCCCCCTCGGGACTAGCTTACAATGAGCAGTTCTTC. Residues: CASSSPSGLAYNEQFF.

The V and J genes are TRBV27 and TRBJ2-5, with 13 bases lining up with TRBD2. The germline V gene has CDR1 MNHEY and CDR2 SMNVEV (reference sequence). The CDR3 consists of 17 residues. V lost 3 bases to trimming and J lost 3 bases; unmatched junction nucleotides: 7. DNA for the CDR3: TGTGCCAGCAGTTTCCGGACTAGCGGGAGCCCGGAAGAGACCCAGTACTTC. Translation gives CASSFRTSGSPEETQYF.